The rows below give T cell receptor beta chains drawn from one sample of a study of beta chain features in type 1 diabetes. Data came from immunoSEQ multiplex PCR; TCRdb stores just in-frame clones and leaves some out. The sample contains about 930,000 clones, about a sixth of which appear only once. The sequenced material came from naive CD4+ T cells from blood. These receptors originate from a woman younger than 30 in good health. Both conserved end residues are trimmed from each CDR3. Fields, in order: CDR3 protein, V gene, J gene, clone size. Clone size, where shown, is once, few, many, or a class for clones that have expanded.

ASSRRTGYPNEQY	TRBV5-6	TRBJ2-7	few
ASSGGLAGEQF	TRBV2	TRBJ2-1	.
ASAGTFNQPQH	TRBV6-5	TRBJ1-5	few
SVCEVVGELF	TRBV29-1	TRBJ2-2	.
ASSPASNQEQY	TRBV18	TRBJ2-7	.
ASSVGPKKYEQY	TRBV9	TRBJ2-7	few
ASSFPGGNNEQF	TRBV11-2	TRBJ2-1	.
ASSPRDRGYYGYT	TRBV6-5	TRBJ1-2	once
ASSLTGAGLGYT	TRBV5-4	TRBJ1-2	.
ASSSIGGTSTDTQY	TRBV7-9	TRBJ2-3	.
ASSTGSV	TRBV25-1	TRBJ1-4	.
ASSSLRGLSGELF	TRBV11-2	TRBJ2-2	few
ASSCRDRKKTQY	TRBV23-1	TRBJ2-5	few
ASSYSWRSYEQY	TRBV6-5	TRBJ2-7	.
ASSAGGLAGGLYEQY	TRBV6-1	TRBJ2-7	few
AITDYNEQF	TRBV10-3	TRBJ2-1	few
ASSLGWGIYEQY	TRBV7-2	TRBJ2-7	few
ASSLVGQGRGETQY	TRBV7-8	TRBJ2-5	.
ASSLLGTRGGEQY	TRBV7-2	TRBJ2-7	.
ASSSTTGAGEQY	TRBV5-1	TRBJ2-7	few
ASSRTPANNEQF	TRBV7-9	TRBJ2-1	few
ASSLSPTSNEQF	TRBV7-3	TRBJ2-1	.
ASRVQLNEQY	TRBV2	TRBJ2-7	few
ASSYSGVNYGYT	TRBV6-5	TRBJ1-2	.
ASSDRAGSSYEQY	TRBV7-2	TRBJ2-7	few
ASSLRTSGTIQETQY	TRBV7-8	TRBJ2-5	few
ASSPSGDNQPQH	TRBV18	TRBJ1-5	few
ASRLPAGAGGYT	TRBV6-5	TRBJ1-2	.
ASSLPGQGSYNEQF	TRBV5-4	TRBJ2-1	.
ATSRLAGRTGELF	TRBV15	TRBJ2-2	few
ASSSADTQY	TRBV6-5	TRBJ2-3	few
ASSVATSRSEQY	TRBV9	TRBJ2-7	few
ASSPKGQIEYNEQF	TRBV18	TRBJ2-1	.
ASGTQFYGYT	TRBV28	TRBJ1-2	.
ASSSGPRSETQY	TRBV7-2	TRBJ2-5	.
ASSPKLVQTQETQY	TRBV18	TRBJ2-5	few
ASSQDLGKPQH	TRBV5-4	TRBJ1-5	few
SVEVGT	TRBV29-1	TRBJ1-2	few
ASSPGGLSYEQY	TRBV5-4	TRBJ2-7	few
ASSLLPSYNEQF	TRBV11-2	TRBJ2-1	.
ASSGTGFLPGELF	TRBV19	TRBJ2-2	.